What follows are 7 T cell receptor beta chains derived from one specimen sequenced in a study of beta chain features in type 1 diabetes. Study-level results: Moderately but significantly shorter TCRB CDR3s were found in Type 1 diabetes patients in all four CD4+ subsets.

cDNA synthesis used the whole RNA isolate, giving expressed TCRB sequences. The protocol was immunoSEQ multiplex PCR, while the TCRdb copy is restricted to in-frame clones and leaves out a portion. The table lists tens of thousands of clones, almost 50% of them singletons. No antigen has been assigned to these receptors. Sequencing input: central memory CD4+ T cells from blood. Source of these receptors: a man aged 30 to 39 with type 1 diabetes.

The CDR3 coding sequence is TGTGCCAGTAGGTCGCAGTCCCACGAGCAGTACTTC. Translation: CASRSQSHEQYF. The chain joins TRBV19 to TRBJ2-7, with no clear D. V was shortened by 6 bases and J by 5 bases, with 11 bases between the two germline ends. This CDR3 region has 12 residues. Germline V CDR1 and CDR2: LNHDA, SQIVND (reference sequence).

The J gene is TRBJ1-2, the V gene TRBV6-5, with D possibly TRBD1 on 6 matching bases. V was pared by 5 bases and J by 2 bases, with 12 bases between. Per the germline V gene, CDR1 is MNHEY and CDR2 is SVGAGI. The length of the CDR3 is 14 residues. The CDR3 reads CASSTDRRNYGYTF. CDR3 coding DNA: TGTGCCAGCAGTACCGACAGGCGGAACTATGGCTACACCTTC.

V usage is TRBV7-9 and J usage is TRBJ2-3; D is unresolved. The germline CDR1 and CDR2 sequences are SEHNR and FQNEAQ (reference sequence). The CDR3 sequence is 11 residues long. Trimming removed 5 bases at V and 5 bases at J, with 5 bases between. This chain's CDR3 is CASSLLDTQYF. The CDR3 nucleotides read TGTGCCAGCAGCCTGTTAGATACGCAGTATTTT. Variable domain in full (rest from reference TRBV7-9 and TRBJ2-3): DTGVSQNPRHKITKRGQNVTFRCDPISEHNRLYWYRQTLGQGPEFLTYFQNEAQLEKSRLLSDRFSAERPKGSFSTLEIQRTEQGDSAMYLCASSLLDTQYFGPGTRLTVL.

This sequence joins TRBV18 and TRBJ2-7, with 10 positions matching TRBD1. The CDR3 runs to 15 residues. After removal of 1 base from V and 6 bases from J, the junction contained 6 bases not matched to a gene. CDR1 and CDR2 (germline): KGHSH, LQKENI. The CDR3, as DNA: TGTGCCAGCTCACCACTTGGGACAGGGGATGGCGAGCAGTACTTC. Protein: CASSPLGTGDGEQYF.

The rearrangement uses TRBV5-6 and TRBJ1-5; TRBD1 aligns across 7 bases. Trimming removed 3 bases from V and 4 bases from J; junction bases left unmatched: 4. CDR1 SGHDT and CDR2 YYEEEE come from the germline V gene. The CDR3 has 14 residues. The CDR3 bases are TGTGCCAGCAGCTGGGGACAGACAAATCAGCCCCAGCATTTT. Its protein product is CASSWGQTNQPQHF.

DNA of the CDR3: TGTGCCAGCAGCTTATACCCCCGGGGTTTGGGTGAGCAGTACTTC. Amino acids: CASSLYPRGLGEQYF. V is TRBV7-9 and J is TRBJ2-7; the D gene is possibly TRBD2 (5 bases). V was pared by 2 bases and J by 7 bases, with 18 bases between. Per germline, CDR1 SEHNR and CDR2 FQNEAQ (reference sequence). CDR3 length: 15 amino acids. The whole variable domain, filled in from reference TRBV7-9 and TRBJ2-7, reads DTGVSQNPRHKITKRGQNVTFRCDPISEHNRLYWYRQTLGQGPEFLTYFQNEAQLEKSRLLSDRFSAERPKGSFSTLEIQRTEQGDSAMYLCASSLYPRGLGEQYFGPGTRLTVT.

This clone turned up a few times. The rearrangement links TRBV4-3 to TRBJ2-7; D not resolved. The CDR3 contains 11 residues. The V end lost 4 bases, the J end lost 4 bases, and 5 bases lay between the germline ends. Germline lookup yields CDR1 LGHNA and CDR2 YSLEER. The CDR3 protein is CASSPGYEQYF. The CDR3 nucleotides read TGCGCCAGCAGCCCAGGATACGAGCAGTACTTC.